The 30 T cell receptor beta chains in this list originate from one sample, sequenced in a study of beta chain features in type 1 diabetes. The authors reverse transcribed all of the isolated RNA, so sequencing captured expressed TCRB transcripts. Assay used: immunoSEQ multiplex PCR; TCRdb lists only in-frame clones, some missing. The sample contains 15,000 to 20,000 clones, around 50% of which appear only once. The sequencing sample was made of stem cell memory CD4+ T cells from blood. The receptors were gathered from a man younger than 35 in good health.

J is TRBJ1-1 and V is TRBV9; TRBD1 agrees at 9 bases. CDR3 length equals 14 residues. Germline values: CDR1 SGDLS, CDR2 YYNGEE. The ends lost 4 bases at V and 4 bases at J; junction bases unmatched: 5. The CDR3 DNA follows: TGTGCCAGCAGCCCCATGACAGGGGGCACTGAAGCTTTCTTT. Amino acid sequence: CASSPMTGGTEAFF.

This clone turned up a few times. The chain is built from TRBV30 and TRBJ2-5, with 7 nucleotides matching TRBD1. The CDR3 runs 15 residues. The germline CDR1 and CDR2 sequences are GTSNPN and SVGIG (reference sequence). V was pared by 4 bases and J by 2 bases, with 10 bases of the junction left unmatched. CDR3 residues: CAWNIEGALQETQYF. Written as DNA, the CDR3 is TGTGCCTGGAACATCGAGGGGGCCCTTCAAGAGACCCAGTACTTC. Combining the CDR3 with reference TRBV30 and TRBJ2-5 gives the whole variable domain SQTIHQWPATLVQPVGSPLSLECTVEGTSNPNLYWYRQAAGRGLQLLFYSVGIGQISSEVPQNLSASRPQDRQFILSSKKLLLSDSGFYLCAWNIEGALQETQYFGPGTRLLVL.

Comments on this clone: Other nucleotide sequences in the sample specify the same CDR3. V usage is TRBV7-2 and J usage is TRBJ2-7; perhaps TRBD1 as D (6 bases). The CDR3 loop spans 15 amino acids. The germline V gene has CDR1 SGHTA and CDR2 FQGNSA. V dropped 0 bases and J dropped 7 bases, with 16 bases sitting between them. The CDR3 DNA is TGTGCCAGCAGCTTAGCCCTCGGCAGGGGAATGGAGCAGTACTTC. The encoded protein is CASSLALGRGMEQYF.

The CDR3: CSVNRGQKIQETQYF. DNA for the CDR3: TGCAGCGTGAACCGGGGACAGAAGATCCAAGAGACCCAGTACTTC. The rearrangement uses TRBV29-1 and TRBJ2-5; 7 nucleotides agree with TRBD1. V was pared by 6 bases and J by 1 base, with 11 bases of the junction left unmatched. Germline-derived CDR1 and CDR2 are SQVTM and ANQGSEA. This CDR3 comprises 15 residues.

In its sample, this clone was seen a few times. The chain uses TRBV7-8 and TRBJ2-3; 15 bases align to TRBD2. The length of the CDR3 is 20 residues. Germline V gene sequence: CDR1 SGHVS, CDR2 FQNEAQ. The junction had 14 bases not matched to a gene; V was cut back by 4 bases and J by 3 bases. CDR3 loop: CASSSGLAGGMGIWTDTQYF. The CDR3 coding sequence is TGTGCCAGCAGCTCGGGACTAGCGGGAGGAATGGGGATATGGACAGATACGCAGTATTTT.

The chain uses TRBV9 and TRBJ2-5; 7 bases are shared with TRBD2. The CDR3 runs to 14 residues. From germline, CDR1 is SGDLS and CDR2 YYNGEE. Germline trimming cut 0 bases from V and 3 bases from J; bases unmatched to any gene: 2. The CDR3 loop reads CASSVARGEETQYF. The CDR3 DNA reads as TGTGCCAGCAGCGTAGCTCGGGGGGAAGAGACCCAGTACTTC.

This clone was found a few times. V gene TRBV7-8 combines with J gene TRBJ2-7; no clear D gene. The germline V gene encodes CDR1 SGHVS and CDR2 FQNEAQ. The V gene lost 4 bases and the J gene lost 1 base, with 11 bases spanning the gap. The CDR3 is made up of 14 amino acids. CDR3 bases: TGTGCCAGCAGCTCCAGGTGGATGTCCTACGAGCAGTACTTC. Residues: CASSSRWMSYEQYF. Using reference TRBV7-8 and TRBJ2-7 for the parts outside the CDR3, the full variable domain is GAGVSQSPRYKVAKRGQDVALRCDPISGHVSLFWYQQALGQGPEFLTYFQNEAQLDKSGLPSDRFFAERPEGSVSTLKIQRTQQEDSAVYLCASSSRWMSYEQYFGPGTRLTVT.

This chain joins TRBV19 and TRBJ2-1, with a possible D match to TRBD2 (6 bases). CDR3 size: 14 residues. Per the germline V gene, CDR1 is LNHDA and CDR2 is SQIVND (reference sequence). Between the trimmed V and J ends, which lost 3 bases and 5 bases, there was a span of 11 bases. In DNA, the CDR3 is TGTGCCAGTAGTATCGGGGGAAACGACAATGAGCAGTTCTTC. It encodes CASSIGGNDNEQFF.

The chain combines TRBV4-3 with TRBJ2-7; D perhaps matches TRBD2 (5 bases). CDR3 length: 15 amino acids. V was cut by 1 base and J by 0 bases, with 10 bases left in between. From germline, CDR1 is LGHNA and CDR2 YSLEER. For the CDR3, the DNA is TGCGCCAGCAGCCAAGGTCCGGGATACTCCTACGAGCAGTACTTC. Its translation is CASSQGPGYSYEQYF.

The chain employs TRBV7-9 and TRBJ1-1; possibly TRBD1 for D (6 bases). Germline lookup yields CDR1 SEHNR and CDR2 FQNEAQ (reference sequence). The CDR3 consists of 14 residues. V dropped 3 bases and J dropped 1 base, with 9 bases sitting between them. The CDR3, as DNA: TGTGCCAGCAGCTTGCAGGGGCGGAACACTGAAGCTTTCTTT. It is translated as CASSLQGRNTEAFF.

This clone was recorded a few times. J is TRBJ2-5 and V is TRBV28; 9 bases fit TRBD1. The junction had 9 bases not matched to a gene; V was cut back by 5 bases and J by 5 bases. The CDR3 consists of 15 residues. Per germline, CDR1 MDHEN and CDR2 SYDVKM. In DNA form, the CDR3 reads TGTGCCAGCAGTCGGGACAGGGAGGGACTCGAGACCCAGTACTTC. Residues: CASSRDREGLETQYF.

As regards this clone: A read error may account for a junction end that differs from germline. J is TRBJ2-5 and V is TRBV7-7, with D hard to call. Germline loops: CDR1 SSHAT, CDR2 FNYEAQ (reference sequence). There are 13 residues in the CDR3. CDR3 nucleotide sequence: TGTGCTAGCAGCCCAAGGCGGTCGGAGACCCAGTACTTC. Amino acids: CASSPRRSETQYF.

This clone was seen only a few times. V gene TRBV7-2 combines with J gene TRBJ1-4; D is unresolved. Germline CDR1 and CDR2: SGHTA and FQGNSA. CDR3 length equals 13 residues. Trimming removed 3 bases from V and 8 bases from J, with 10 bases in between. CDR3 DNA sequence: TGTGCCAGCAGCTTGGTTTGGGAGGAAAAACTGTTTTTT. Translated: CASSLVWEEKLFF.

Only one count was recorded for this clone. The V call is TRBV7-8, the J call TRBJ2-3; 9 bases match TRBD1. Trimming removed 4 bases from V and 5 bases from J; junction bases left unmatched: 10. The CDR3 extends over 16 amino acids. Germline-derived CDR1 and CDR2 are SGHVS and FQNEAQ. CDR3 sequence (DNA): TGTGCCAGCAGCTCCAGGGGGGGACAGGGCCGAGATACGCAGTATTTT. Translating it yields CASSSRGGQGRDTQYF.

This clone was counted between two and nine times. This chain joins TRBV6-1 and TRBJ2-1, with TRBD1 matching 9 bases. Germline CDR1 reads MNHNS; CDR2 reads SASEGT. There are 14 residues in the CDR3. The trim removed 4 bases at V and 6 bases at J, leaving 4 bases unmatched. This CDR3 is CASSVGTGFNEQFF. CDR3 in DNA: TGTGCCAGCAGTGTCGGGACAGGGTTCAATGAGCAGTTCTTC.

There are a few counts of this clone. V usage is TRBV6-4 and J usage is TRBJ2-1; 8 bases agree with TRBD1. The ends lost 6 bases at V and 3 bases at J; junction bases unmatched: 7. Per germline, CDR1 MRHNA and CDR2 SNTAGT. CDR3 length: 15 amino acids. The DNA for the CDR3 is TGTGCCAGCAGCGCCCGACAGGGGCTCTACAATGAGCAGTTCTTC. Its protein product is CASSARQGLYNEQFF.

The J gene is TRBJ2-7, the V gene TRBV5-1, with a weak D call TRBD2 (6 bases). Trimming removed 0 bases at V and 5 bases at J, with 15 bases between. The CDR3 runs 15 residues. The germline CDR1 and CDR2 sequences are SGHRS and YFSETQ. CDR3 sequence reads: CASSLGRRGGDEQYF. CDR3 sequence (DNA): TGCGCCAGCAGCTTGGGCAGGCGAGGCGGGGACGAGCAGTACTTC.

This chain connects TRBV14 to TRBJ2-3; D remains ambiguous. CDR1 SGHDN and CDR2 FVKESK come from the germline V gene. V lost 1 base and J lost 0, with 5 bases in between. CDR3 length: 14 residues. This CDR3 reads CASSQGASTDTQYF. The CDR3 DNA reads as TGTGCCAGCAGCCAAGGCGCTAGCACAGATACGCAGTATTTT. Full variable domain (rest looked up from reference TRBV14 and TRBJ2-3): EAGVTQFPSHSVIEKGQTVTLRCDPISGHDNLYWYRRVMGKEIKFLLHFVKESKQDESGMPNNRFLAERTGGTYSTLKVQPAELEDSGVYFCASSQGASTDTQYFGPGTRLTVL.

This clone was seen once. The CDR3 DNA sequence: TGTGCCAGCAGCGAGGGACTAGCGGGAGTGGGGAGCTACGAGCAGTACTTC. Its protein product is CASSEGLAGVGSYEQYF. This chain joins TRBV9 and TRBJ2-7; 14 positions match TRBD2. Trimming at V came to 3 bases and at J to 3 bases, leaving 8 bases not matched to a gene. The germline CDR1 and CDR2 sequences are SGDLS and YYNGEE. The CDR3 is made up of 17 amino acids.

This clone came up a few times. V and J are TRBV29-1 and TRBJ1-1, with 8 bases aligning to TRBD1. The CDR3 covers 13 residues. CDR1 is SQVTM, CDR2 ANQGSEA, per germline. Trimming cost V 7 bases and J 5 bases; bases outside gene matches: 9. Here the CDR3 reads CSGKWGQETEAFF. The CDR3 coding sequence is TGCAGCGGGAAGTGGGGACAGGAGACTGAAGCTTTCTTT. Together with reference TRBV29-1 and TRBJ1-1, the CDR3 gives the full variable domain: SAVISQKPSRDICQRGTSLTIQCQVDSQVTMMFWYRQQPGQSLTLIATANQGSEATYESGFVIDKFPISRPNLTFSTLTVSNMSPEDSSIYLCSGKWGQETEAFFGQGTRLTVV.

The chain joins TRBV6-1 to TRBJ1-6; TRBD1 matches 8 bases. Looked up from germline, CDR1 is MNHNS and CDR2 is SASEGT. There are 14 residues in the CDR3. Losses at the gene ends were 6 bases for V and 8 bases for J; bases not matched to a gene: 6. The CDR3 region is CASRGDRGYSPLHF. CDR3 nucleotide sequence: TGTGCCAGCAGGGGAGACAGGGGTTATTCACCCCTCCACTTT.

This clone was counted between two and nine times. The chain uses TRBV10-3 and TRBJ2-1; D is perhaps TRBD2 (5 bases). V lost 7 bases and J lost 5, with 6 bases in between. The CDR3 has 11 residues. The germline CDR1 and CDR2 sequences are ENHRY and SYGVKD. CDR3 protein: CAIKRDNEQFF. CDR3 sequence (DNA): TGTGCCATCAAGAGGGACAATGAGCAGTTCTTC.

This chain uses TRBV5-4 with TRBJ2-3, with TRBD2 matching over 10 bases. This CDR3 has 16 residues. The germline V gene has CDR1 SGHNT and CDR2 YYREEE (reference sequence). V lost 5 bases to trimming and J lost 2 bases; unmatched junction nucleotides: 8. The CDR3 DNA reads TGTGCCAGCAGGCCTGGACTAGCGGCCAACACAGATACGCAGTATTTT. Residues: CASRPGLAANTDTQYF.

This chain connects TRBV11-1 to TRBJ2-5; no reliable D call. CDR3 length: 14 amino acids. Looked up from germline, CDR1 is SGHAT and CDR2 is FQDESV (reference sequence). V lost 1 base and J 5 bases, leaving 11 bases between the germline ends. CDR3 DNA: TGTGCCAGCAGCTTAGTTGGCAGTGTGGAGACCCAGTACTTC. This gives the protein CASSLVGSVETQYF.

The chain joins TRBV7-2 to TRBJ2-3; TRBD1 matches at 7 bases. Trimming cost V 5 bases and J 0 bases; bases outside gene matches: 2. The CDR3 runs 14 residues. Germline lookup yields CDR1 SGHTA and CDR2 FQGNSA. CDR3 loop: CASSTGESTDTQYF. CDR3 in DNA: TGTGCCAGCAGCACAGGGGAAAGCACAGATACGCAGTATTTT. The complete variable domain, with remaining parts taken from reference TRBV7-2 and TRBJ2-3, reads GAGVSQSPSNKVTEKGKDVELRCDPISGHTALYWYRQSLGQGLEFLIYFQGNSAPDKSGLPSDRFSAERTGGSVSTLTIQRTQQEDSAVYLCASSTGESTDTQYFGPGTRLTVL.

In its sample, this clone was seen a few times. This chain uses TRBV29-1 with TRBJ1-1; TRBD1 aligns across 7 bases. V dropped 6 bases and J dropped 1; count of bases not matched to a gene: 14. Germline V lookup: CDR1 SQVTM, CDR2 ANQGSEA. This CDR3 is built from 16 residues. DNA for the CDR3: TGCAGCGTCATAGACAGGGCCTGGGGTAAGAACACTGAAGCTTTCTTT. Translated: CSVIDRAWGKNTEAFF.

V and J are TRBV25-1 and TRBJ2-1; tentative D call: TRBD2 (5 bases). CDR1 and CDR2 (germline): MGHDK, SYGVNS. The ends were cut back, 6 bases at V and 0 bases at J, with 9 bases in the middle. The CDR3 has 14 residues. DNA for the CDR3: TGTGCCAGCAGCGGGATTTACTCCTACAATGAGCAGTTCTTC. It translates to CASSGIYSYNEQFF.

The chain uses TRBV18 and TRBJ2-1; a possible D gene is TRBD1 (5 bases). The CDR3 is 14 residues long. Germline-derived CDR1 and CDR2 are KGHSH and LQKENI. Trimming stripped 4 bases from V and 4 bases from J, with 11 bases between. CDR3 sequence reads: CASSREQVYNEQFF. Here the CDR3 DNA reads TGTGCCAGCTCACGCGAACAGGTGTACAATGAGCAGTTCTTC.

This chain uses TRBV14 with TRBJ2-5; D is possibly TRBD2 (5 bases). The CDR3 length is 16 residues. CDR1 and CDR2 (germline): SGHDN, FVKESK. Trimming took off 1 base at V and 0 bases at J, with 12 bases between the two ends. CDR3 sequence reads: CASSQVWSSYQETQYF. As DNA, the CDR3 is TGTGCCAGCAGCCAAGTCTGGTCTAGCTACCAAGAGACCCAGTACTTC.

This clone has a handful of counts. This chain uses TRBV5-1 with TRBJ2-5; 9 bases are shared with TRBD1. The DNA matches TRBJ2-7 better at its end, which makes the J call doubtful. CDR1 and CDR2 from the germline V gene are SGHRS and YFSETQ. The CDR3 contains 15 residues. This CDR3 reads CASSLSWTGAGEQYF. The CDR3 DNA sequence: TGCGCCAGCAGCTTGTCTTGGACAGGGGCAGGCGAGCAGTACTTC.